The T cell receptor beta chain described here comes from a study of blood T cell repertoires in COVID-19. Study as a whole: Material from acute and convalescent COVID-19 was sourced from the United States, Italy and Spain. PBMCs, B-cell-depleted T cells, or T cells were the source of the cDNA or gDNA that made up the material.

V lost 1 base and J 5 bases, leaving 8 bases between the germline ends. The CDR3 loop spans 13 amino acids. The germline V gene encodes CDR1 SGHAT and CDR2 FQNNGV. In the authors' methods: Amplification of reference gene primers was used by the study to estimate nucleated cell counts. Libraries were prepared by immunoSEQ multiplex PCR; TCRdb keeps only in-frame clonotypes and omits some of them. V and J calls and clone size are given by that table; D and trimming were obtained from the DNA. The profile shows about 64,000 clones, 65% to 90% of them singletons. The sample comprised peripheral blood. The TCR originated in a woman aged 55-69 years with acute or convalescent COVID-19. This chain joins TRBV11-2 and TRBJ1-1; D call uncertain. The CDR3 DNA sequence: TGTGCCAGCAGCTTAGGTTCGGGAACTGAAGCTTTCTTT. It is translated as CASSLGSGTEAFF.